The 13 T cell receptor beta chains listed next were all sequenced from one sample in a study of blood T cell repertoires in COVID-19. Sequenced by immunoSEQ multiplex PCR; TCRdb stores in-frame clones only, minus some. The sample gives approximately 240,000 clones, 82% of which show up once; approximately 5% is in the top ten. The material sequenced was peripheral blood. These receptors originate from a woman older than 75 with active or convalescent COVID-19.

This clone was observed a few times. This chain connects TRBV18 to TRBJ2-7; D possibly corresponds to TRBD2 (5 bases). The CDR3 covers 12 residues. Trimming pared 5 bases from V and 7 bases from J, leaving 12 bases between. Germline assignment: CDR1 KGHSH and CDR2 LQKENI. The CDR3 sequence is CASSADSGEQYF. CDR3 nucleotide sequence: TGTGCCAGCTCAGCAGACTCGGGAGAGCAGTACTTC.

The CDR3: CSASLSSGGREQYF. CDR3 in DNA: TGCAGTGCTAGTCTGTCTAGCGGGGGTCGGGAGCAGTACTTC. The chain couples TRBV20-1 to TRBJ2-7; 10 bases are a match to TRBD2. With 3 bases clipped from V and 7 bases from J, the junction kept 9 bases outside the gene matches. The germline gives CDR1 DFQATT, CDR2 SNEGSKA (reference sequence). The CDR3 has 14 amino acids.

This chain connects TRBV5-1 to TRBJ2-3, with 7 bases identical to TRBD1. This CDR3 comprises 15 residues. Germline CDR1 and CDR2: SGHRS and YFSETQ. Trimming cost V 6 bases and J 0 bases; bases outside gene matches: 7. Here the CDR3 reads CASTRDSVSTDTQYF. CDR3 coding DNA: TGCGCCAGCACCAGGGACAGTGTTAGCACAGATACGCAGTATTTT.

This clone was detected a few times. The chain is built from TRBV21-1 and TRBJ2-3; the listed D gene, TRBD2, was not tested against the DNA. TRBV21-1 is described as a pseudogene. This CDR3 has 17 residues. The CDR3 nucleotides read TGTGCCAGCAGCAAAGTAACGAGCGGGGGTAGCACAGATACGCAGTATTTT. This gives the protein CASSKVTSGGSTDTQYF.

The chain uses TRBV7-2 and TRBJ1-5, with 9 bases identical to TRBD1. Germline lookup yields CDR1 SGHTA and CDR2 FQGNSA. After removal of 6 bases from V and 5 bases from J, the junction contained 5 bases not matched to a gene. The length of the CDR3 is 14 residues. The CDR3 DNA reads TGTGCCAGCAGACCCGACAGGGGGGATCAGCCCCAGCATTTT. It encodes CASRPDRGDQPQHF.

This chain connects TRBV15 to TRBJ1-6; D might be TRBD1 (5 bases). Trimming shortened V by 1 base and J by 0 bases, and 7 bases separated the two germline ends. Per the germline V gene, CDR1 is LNHNV and CDR2 is YYDKDF (reference sequence). This CDR3 comprises 16 residues. CDR3 region: CATSRGQSSYNSPLHF. CDR3 DNA sequence: TGTGCCACCAGCAGAGGACAGAGCTCCTATAATTCACCCCTCCACTTT. Full variable domain (rest looked up from reference TRBV15 and TRBJ1-6): DAMVIQNPRYQVTQFGKPVTLSCSQTLNHNVMYWYQQKSSQAPKLLFHYYDKDFNNEADTPDNFQSRRPNTSFCFLDIRSPGLGDTAMYLCATSRGQSSYNSPLHFGNGTRLTVT.

The rearrangement joins TRBV10-3 to TRBJ2-2, with D perhaps TRBD2 (6 bases). V was trimmed by 0 bases and J by 4 bases, leaving 12 bases between them. The CDR3 covers 16 residues. Germline CDR1 ENHRY, CDR2 SYGVKD. This CDR3 reads CAISESEGRGTGELFF. The CDR3 coding sequence is TGTGCCATCAGTGAGTCGGAGGGAAGGGGCACCGGGGAGCTGTTTTTT.

The chain carries TRBV28 and TRBJ2-1, with TRBD1 matching 12 bases. Trimming removed 5 bases from V and 6 bases from J; junction bases left unmatched: 8. The CDR3 length is 16 residues. CDR1 is MDHEN, CDR2 SYDVKM, per germline. In DNA, the CDR3 is TGTGCCAGCAGTGCCCCCTCGGGACAGGGGGCCAATGAGCAGTTCTTC. It codes for CASSAPSGQGANEQFF.

CDR3 bases: TGCGCCAGCAGCCAGGCATTAACAGGGGGCTATGGCTACACCTTC. Residues: CASSQALTGGYGYTF. The rearrangement uses TRBV4-1 and TRBJ1-2, with 8 positions matching TRBD1. This CDR3 has 15 residues. With 3 bases clipped from V and 4 bases from J, the junction kept 7 bases outside the gene matches. Germline CDR1 is MGHRA and CDR2 is YSYEKL.

V usage is TRBV27 and J usage is TRBJ1-2; maybe TRBD1 (5 bases). The germline V gene has CDR1 MNHEY and CDR2 SMNVEV (reference sequence). Trimming removed 5 bases from V and 8 bases from J, with 18 bases in between. The CDR3 has 14 amino acids. The CDR3 here is CASSAQGPYGGYTF. For the CDR3, the DNA is TGTGCCAGCAGTGCGCAGGGCCCCTATGGAGGCTACACCTTC.

This chain links TRBV11-2 with TRBJ2-7, with D possibly being TRBD1 (6 bases). The CDR3 has 18 amino acids. Trimming removed 5 bases from V and 0 bases from J, with 23 bases in between. The V gene's germline CDR1 is SGHAT and CDR2 FQNNGV. The CDR3 loop is CASSPIRRGSVRSYEQYF. The CDR3 DNA reads as TGTGCCAGCAGCCCCATCCGCAGGGGATCCGTCCGCTCCTACGAGCAGTACTTC.

The chain uses TRBV6-2 or TRBV6-3 and TRBJ1-4; the match to TRBD1 covers 7 bases. CDR1 and CDR2 (germline): MNHEY, SVGEGT. V was clipped by 6 bases and J by 4 bases; unmatched bases: 11. The CDR3 is 16 residues long. CDR3 nucleotide sequence: TGTGCCAGCAGCCCTCAGAGGGGGCTCGGTAATGAAAAACTGTTTTTT. This gives the protein CASSPQRGLGNEKLFF.

The gene calls are TRBV27 and TRBJ1-1; weak D call: TRBD1 (5 bases). From germline, CDR1 is MNHEY and CDR2 SMNVEV (reference sequence). The CDR3 is made up of 13 amino acids. Trimming pared 8 bases from V and 4 bases from J, leaving 14 bases between. The CDR3 sequence is CASGTSTGTEAFF. DNA for the CDR3: TGTGCCAGCGGCACGTCAACAGGCACTGAAGCTTTCTTT.